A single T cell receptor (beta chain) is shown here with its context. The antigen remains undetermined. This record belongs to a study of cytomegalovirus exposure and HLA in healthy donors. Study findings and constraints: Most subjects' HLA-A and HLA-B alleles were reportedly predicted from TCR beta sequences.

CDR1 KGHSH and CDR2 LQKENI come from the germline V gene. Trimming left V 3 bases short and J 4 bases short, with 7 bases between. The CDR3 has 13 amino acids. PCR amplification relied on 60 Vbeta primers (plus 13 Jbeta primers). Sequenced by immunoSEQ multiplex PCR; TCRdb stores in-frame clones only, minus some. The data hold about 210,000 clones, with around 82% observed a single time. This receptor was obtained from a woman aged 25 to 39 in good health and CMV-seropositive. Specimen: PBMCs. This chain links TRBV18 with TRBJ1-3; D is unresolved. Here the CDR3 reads CASSPEQGNTIYF. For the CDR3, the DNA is TGTGCCAGCTCACCCGAGCAAGGAAACACCATATATTTT. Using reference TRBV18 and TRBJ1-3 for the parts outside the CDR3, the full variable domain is NAGVMQNPRHLVRRRGQEARLRCSPMKGHSHVYWYRQLPEEGLKFMVYLQKENIIDESGMPKERFSAEFPKEGPSILRIQQVVRGDSAAYFCASSPEQGNTIYFGEGSWLTVV.